The clone carrying this T cell receptor (beta chain) has just one count. Antigen unknown. The sample is drawn from a study of long-term antiretroviral therapy in people with HIV. For the study at large: The earliest specimens came about a decade ahead of the 2015 immediate-ART recommendation. Study-wide findings and caveats: Controls had broader CDR3 length ranges than HIV repertoires did. Dominance of pre-ART expanded clones persisted, fluctuating and often declining after ART. The study lacked data on ART adherence, viral resistance or therapy changes.

Runs used v3.0 of the immunoSEQ assay and were done at survey level. TCRdb's copy holds only in-frame clones and misses some; the assay was immunoSEQ multiplex PCR. This repertoire shows about 34,000 clones, approximately 95% found once; its top ten account for 3.5% to 4.5%. With 2 bases removed from V and 2 bases from J, the gap between germline ends came to 4 bases. This CDR3 is built from 14 residues. The germline gives CDR1 WSHSY, CDR2 SAAADI. Source: unsorted PBMCs, taken about 5.1 years after starting antiretroviral therapy. The chain has TRBV10-2 and TRBJ2-6; D remains ambiguous. This TCR came from a woman aged 45-59 years with HIV. The CDR3 nucleotides are TGCGCCAGCAGTGAGGGGGCTGGGGCCAACGTCCTGACTTTC. Amino acids: CASSEGAGANVLTF.